The 11 T cell receptor beta chains reported below all come from one sample, sequenced in a study of shared clonotypes between healthy human individuals. Data came from immunoSEQ multiplex PCR; TCRdb stores just in-frame clones and leaves some out. The sample lists millions of clones; roughly 95% were seen once. Terminally differentiated effector memory CD45RA+ cells were excluded by CCR7 positive selection of CD45RO-negative cells. The sample consisted of naive CD8+ T cells sorted from blood. The receptors shown here come from a young man in good health.

About this clone: The sample carries other DNA sequences with the same CDR3. J is TRBJ1-3 and V is TRBV4-3, with D hard to call. In germline, CDR1 is LGHNA, CDR2 YSLEER. The CDR3 spans 15 residues. V lost 1 base, J lost 2 bases, and 9 bases lay in between. The CDR3 protein is CASSQGRGTGNTIYF. The CDR3 DNA reads TGCGCCAGCAGCCAAGGAAGAGGGACTGGAAACACCATATATTTT.

This chain connects TRBV7-9 to TRBJ2-5; D ambiguous. The CDR3 totals 17 residues. Germline V gives CDR1 SEHNR, CDR2 FQNEAQ (reference sequence). V was shortened by 0 bases and J by 2 bases, with 16 bases between the two germline ends. The CDR3: CASSLALGPYGQETQYF. CDR3 DNA: TGTGCCAGCAGCTTAGCCCTAGGTCCATACGGGCAAGAGACCCAGTACTTC.

V and J are TRBV27 and TRBJ1-3, with D unclear. Germline-derived CDR1 and CDR2 are MNHEY and SMNVEV (reference sequence). The CDR3 contains 14 residues. Trimming pared 3 bases from V and 1 base from J, leaving 7 bases between. The CDR3 coding sequence is TGTGCCAGCAGTTTGTTTTATTCTGGAAACACCATATATTTT. It codes for CASSLFYSGNTIYF.

This rearrangement joins TRBV9 to TRBJ1-4; D not certain. This CDR3 has 12 residues. Germline loops: CDR1 SGDLS, CDR2 YYNGEE. Deletions cut 4 bases from V and 10 bases from J, with 11 bases between. CDR3 loop: CASSPAGRKLFF. The DNA of the CDR3 is TGTGCCAGCAGCCCAGCCGGGAGAAAACTGTTTTTT. The whole variable domain, filled in from reference TRBV9 and TRBJ1-4, reads DSGVTQTPKHLITATGQRVTLRCSPRSGDLSVYWYQQSLDQGLQFLIQYYNGEERAKGNILERFSAQQFPDLHSELNLSSLELGDSALYFCASSPAGRKLFFGSGTQLSVL.

The chain couples TRBV9 to TRBJ2-1; perhaps D is TRBD1 or TRBD2 (5 bases each). The germline gives CDR1 SGDLS, CDR2 YYNGEE. The CDR3 has 15 amino acids. The ends were cut back, 2 bases at V and 1 base at J, with 10 bases in the middle. Here the CDR3 reads CASSVGDLSYNEQFF. CDR3 coding DNA: TGTGCCAGCAGCGTGGGGGACCTATCCTACAATGAGCAGTTCTTC.

The chain carries TRBV7-9 and TRBJ2-7; TRBD1 matches at 9 bases. V was pared by 2 bases and J by 4 bases, with 3 bases of the junction left unmatched. CDR1 and CDR2 from the germline V gene are SEHNR and FQNEAQ (reference sequence). This CDR3 comprises 14 residues. CDR3 residues: CASSLLGQGYEQYF. DNA of the CDR3: TGTGCCAGCAGCTTACTCGGACAGGGGTACGAGCAGTACTTC.

This clone was detected only once. This rearrangement joins TRBV13 to TRBJ2-7, with TRBD2 matching 12 bases. The length of the CDR3 is 17 residues. V lost 5 bases, J lost 5 bases, and 13 bases stayed unmatched. Per germline, CDR1 PRHDT and CDR2 FYEKMQ (reference sequence). This chain's CDR3 is CASSITLAGGPLDEQYF. As DNA, the CDR3 is TGTGCCAGCAGCATCACCCTAGCGGGGGGGCCGTTGGACGAGCAGTACTTC. Filled out from reference TRBV13 and TRBJ2-7, the complete variable domain reads AAGVIQSPRHLIKEKRETATLKCYPIPRHDTVYWYQQGPGQDPQFLISFYEKMQSDKGSIPDRFSAQQFSDYHSELNMSSLELGDSALYFCASSITLAGGPLDEQYFGPGTRLTVT.

The chain couples TRBV5-4 to TRBJ2-1; TRBD2 aligns across 11 bases. The CDR3 contains 14 residues. CDR1 SGHNT and CDR2 YYREEE come from the germline V gene (reference sequence). V lost 4 bases to trimming and J lost 8 bases; unmatched junction nucleotides: 5. CDR3 sequence: CASSISGGVDEQFF. The CDR3 bases are TGTGCCAGCAGCATTAGCGGGGGGGTTGATGAGCAGTTCTTC.

The chain uses TRBV2 and TRBJ1-5; TRBD1 matches 7 bases. CDR3 size: 14 residues. The V gene end was trimmed by 6 bases and the J gene end by 3 bases; junction bases not matched to a gene: 5. CDR1 and CDR2 (germline): SNHLY, FYNNEI. The CDR3 here is CASRGTDINQPQHF. CDR3 bases: TGTGCCAGCAGAGGGACAGATATCAATCAGCCCCAGCATTTT.

This rearrangement joins TRBV28 to TRBJ1-6; the D gene is possibly TRBD1 (6 bases). CDR1 MDHEN and CDR2 SYDVKM come from the germline V gene. V dropped 7 bases and J dropped 0 bases, with 16 bases sitting between them. CDR3 length: 17 residues. The CDR3 DNA reads TGTGCCAGCACCCAAGAGGGGGGTAGCTCCTATAATTCACCCCTCCACTTT. It is translated as CASTQEGGSSYNSPLHF.

The chain uses TRBV7-6 and TRBJ2-2; D may be TRBD1 (6 bases). This CDR3 has 14 residues. Germline values: CDR1 SGHVS, CDR2 FNYEAQ. V lost 5 bases and J 4 bases, leaving 11 bases between the germline ends. The CDR3 DNA follows: TGTGCCAGCAGCCCTGGGGACATCACCGGGGAGCTGTTTTTT. Encoded protein: CASSPGDITGELFF.